Sequencing of this T cell receptor beta chain was carried out in a study of T cells in women clearing cervical HPV infection. Generated by immunoSEQ multiplex PCR, the TCRdb table keeps only in-frame clones and is missing some. This sample contains tens of thousands of clones. The TCR sequence derives from a woman aged 18 to 75 with a cervical HPV16 infection that either progressed to CIN3+ or cleared (not recorded which). The specimen sequenced was blood buffy coat.

The CDR3 here is CASSPYSGRVSYNEQFF. CDR3 DNA, as far as it was read: TGTGCCAGCTCACCGTACAGCGGGAGGGTCTCCTACAATGAG. V gene TRBV18 combines with J gene TRBJ2-1; 10 bases are shared with TRBD2. The read finishes 3 residues shy of the CDR3 end, and the germline J gene is used to complete it. CDR3 size: 17 residues. Germline CDR1 is KGHSH and CDR2 is LQKENI. V lost 3 bases, J lost 0 bases, and 5 bases stayed unmatched.